The 10 T cell receptor beta chains below all came from one sample that was sequenced in a study of OX40 agonist ivuxolimab in advanced cancers. Measured with immunoSEQ multiplex PCR; TCRdb has only the in-frame clones, and not every one. The profile shows tens of thousands of clones, more than 70% of them singletons. The sample here was CD4+ or CD8+ T cells sorted from blood, taken in a trial of the OX40 agonist ivuxolimab. The receptors come from an adult with an advanced solid tumor such as melanoma, head and neck, liver or kidney cancer.

The J gene is TRBJ2-3, the V gene TRBV5-6; 9 bases agree with TRBD2. V lost 4 bases to trimming and J lost 8 bases; unmatched junction nucleotides: 11. Germline loops: CDR1 SGHDT, CDR2 YYEEEE. The CDR3 has 15 amino acids. The CDR3 nucleotides are TGTGCCAGCAGCGGGGGACTAGCCTCCAGAGGTACGCAGTATTTT. Amino acid sequence: CASSGGLASRGTQYF.

The genes are TRBV30 and TRBJ2-3; TRBD2 matches 7 bases. The ends lost 3 bases at V and 6 bases at J; junction bases unmatched: 9. The germline V gene encodes CDR1 GTSNPN and CDR2 SVGIG (reference sequence). The CDR3 runs 14 residues. The CDR3, as DNA: TGTGCCTGGAGCCCAGCGGGAATTTCGGATACGCAGTATTTT. It specifies CAWSPAGISDTQYF.

The rearrangement links TRBV28 to TRBJ2-7; no clear D gene. CDR1 and CDR2 (germline): MDHEN, SYDVKM. V was pared by 6 bases and J by 2 bases, with 11 bases between. CDR3 length: 13 amino acids. The CDR3 loop reads CASREDPAYEQYF. In nucleotides, the CDR3 is TGTGCCAGCAGGGAAGACCCTGCCTACGAGCAGTACTTC.

This sequence joins TRBV11-2 and TRBJ2-7, with 7 bases lining up with TRBD1. This CDR3 is built from 14 residues. Germline V gene sequence: CDR1 SGHAT, CDR2 FQNNGV. The junction had 7 bases not matched to a gene; V was cut back by 4 bases and J by 4 bases. The CDR3 nucleotides are TGTGCCAGCAGCTCCGGAACAGGGGTTTACGAGCAGTACTTC. It translates to CASSSGTGVYEQYF.

The chain carries TRBV27 and TRBJ2-7; D not certain. Trimming pared 2 bases from V and 6 bases from J, leaving 14 bases between. CDR3 length: 14 amino acids. The V gene's germline CDR1 is MNHEY and CDR2 SMNVEV (reference sequence). CDR3 loop: CASSLGLGSREQYF. CDR3 nucleotides: TGTGCCAGCAGTTTAGGGCTAGGGTCGCGCGAGCAGTACTTC.

V and J are TRBV9 and TRBJ2-1; 10 bases are a match to TRBD2. Germline V gene data show CDR1 as SGDLS and CDR2 as YYNGEE. The CDR3 spans 16 residues. The J segment lost 4 bases and the V segment lost 4 bases, leaving 8 bases of the junction unmatched. CDR3 DNA sequence: TGTGCCAGCAGCTCCTCAGCGGGAGGGATATACAATGAGCAGTTCTTC. Protein: CASSSSAGGIYNEQFF.

This clone was observed once. J is TRBJ2-5 and V is TRBV12-5; TRBD1 is a possible D gene (7 bases). Germline V CDR1 and CDR2: LGHNT, FRNRAP. V was clipped by 5 bases and J by 5 bases, with 30 bases between them. This CDR3 region has 19 residues. Written as DNA, the CDR3 is TGTGCTAGTGGTGCTACTCTCGGGAGACAGGGCCGTCCCAGGGAGACCCAGTACTTC. Translated, it gives CASGATLGRQGRPRETQYF.

V is TRBV4-3 and J is TRBJ1-3, with no clear D. V dropped 0 bases and J dropped 0 bases, with 9 bases sitting between them. Germline V gives CDR1 LGHNA, CDR2 YSLEER. There are 16 residues in the CDR3. The DNA of the CDR3 is TGCGCCAGCAGCCAAGATTGGATGATCTCTGGAAACACCATATATTTT. Amino acids: CASSQDWMISGNTIYF.

The chain recombines TRBV14 with TRBJ2-7; 8 bases line up with TRBD2. From germline, CDR1 is SGHDN and CDR2 FVKESK. The CDR3 has 15 amino acids. The junction had 3 bases not matched to a gene; V was cut back by 2 bases and J by 0 bases. The DNA of the CDR3 is TGTGCCAGCAGCCAATCCGGGACTAGCTCCTACGAGCAGTACTTC. Amino acid sequence: CASSQSGTSSYEQYF.

The chain employs TRBV6-1 and TRBJ2-1, with a weak D call TRBD1 (6 bases). CDR1 and CDR2 from the germline V gene are MNHNS and SASEGT. The CDR3 covers 17 residues. Deletions cut 4 bases from V and 0 bases from J, with 16 bases between. The CDR3 spells CASSGLGHKLSYNEQFF. The CDR3 DNA sequence: TGTGCCAGCAGTGGCCTGGGACACAAGCTCTCCTACAATGAGCAGTTCTTC.